This T cell receptor (beta chain) originates from a study of cytomegalovirus exposure and HLA in healthy donors. Background on the study: Drawn from HLA-typed donors, approximately 85 million unique TCRs were held in an early data release. Study-level points and caveats: As a later analysis showed, several of the most significant clusters appeared to be linked to common viral pathogens. One variant, a missense change in DCLRE1C, was linked in a later analysis to TCR beta V- and J-gene trimming.

This clone occurred once. Its target is not known. PCR involved 60 Vbeta and 13 Jbeta primers. Measured with immunoSEQ multiplex PCR; TCRdb has only the in-frame clones, and not every one. The sample contains around 170,000 clones, roughly 75% of which appear only once. Sequencing used PBMCs. This TCR was sampled from a man aged 40-49 years in good health and CMV-seronegative.

CDR3 in amino acids: CASSSGSSYNEQFF. The CDR3 DNA reads TGTGCCAGCTCTAGCGGGAGCTCCTACAATGAGCAGTTCTTC. The rearrangement uses TRBV19 and TRBJ2-1, with 10 bases identical to TRBD2. CDR1 LNHDA and CDR2 SQIVND come from the germline V gene (reference sequence). CDR3 length: 14 residues. V dropped 9 bases and J dropped 0; count of bases not matched to a gene: 2.